This TCR beta chain is from a study of blood T cells in healthy people across ages. Primed by a sample-barcoded 5' primer and a J-beta primer mix, a second PCR proceeded for roughly 6 to 12 cycles. MiXCR, run by TCRdb on the 5' RACE reads, gives a single entry per CDR3 protein. The sample has some 1.8 million distinct CDR3 sequences; approximately 39% are singletons. This clonotype was counted a few times. The antigen is undetermined. Per sample, no less than 5.5 micrograms of total RNA were extracted. Trimming shortened V by 1 base and J by 1 base, and 8 bases separated the two germline ends. CDR1 is DFQATT and CDR2 is SNEGSKA in the germline V gene (reference sequence). The CDR3 runs 13 residues. Whole-study findings and limits: With unsorted PBMCs, a conclusive comparison of naive versus antigen-experienced cells was not possible. Long-lived donors exceeded aged donors in naive CD4+ cells and diversity.

V usage is TRBV20-1 and J usage is TRBJ2-7; D remains unclear. The source material was blood. This TCR came from a human donor in good health. CDR3 DNA: TGCAGTGCTAGAGGGGCGGATTCCTACGAGCAGTACTTC. It yields the protein CSARGADSYEQYF.